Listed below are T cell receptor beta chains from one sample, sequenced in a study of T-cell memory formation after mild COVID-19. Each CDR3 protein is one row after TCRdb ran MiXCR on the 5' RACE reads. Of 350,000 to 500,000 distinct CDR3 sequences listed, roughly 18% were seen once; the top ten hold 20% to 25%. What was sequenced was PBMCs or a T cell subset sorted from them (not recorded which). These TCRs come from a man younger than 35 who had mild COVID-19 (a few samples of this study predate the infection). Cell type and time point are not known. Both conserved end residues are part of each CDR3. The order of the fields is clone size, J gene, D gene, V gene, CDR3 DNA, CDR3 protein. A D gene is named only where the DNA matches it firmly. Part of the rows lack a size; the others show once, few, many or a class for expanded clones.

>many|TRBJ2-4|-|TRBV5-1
TGCGCCAGCAGCTTCGGGGATAGTGGAAACATTCAGTACTTC
CASSFGDSGNIQYF
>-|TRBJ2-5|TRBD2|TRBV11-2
TGTGCCAGCGCGGGACTAGCGGGGGGGCAAGAGACCCAGTACTTC
CASAGLAGGQETQYF
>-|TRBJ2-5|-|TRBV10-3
TGTGCCACCCACAACCGTAAAACCCTCGGAGAGGCCCAGTACTTC
CATHNRKTLGEAQYF
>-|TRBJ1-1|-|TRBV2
TGTGCCAGCCAAAGGTCAGGGAACACTGAAGCTTTCTTT
CASQRSGNTEAFF
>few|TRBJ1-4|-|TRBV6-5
TGTGCCAGCAGGCGTCCAGGGTCAGATGAAAAACTGTTTTTT
CASRRPGSDEKLFF
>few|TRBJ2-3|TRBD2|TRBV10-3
TGTGCCATCAGTAGGCCGGGACTAGCGGGGGGACGAGATACGCAGTATTTT
CAISRPGLAGGRDTQYF
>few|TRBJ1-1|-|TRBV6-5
TGTGCCAGCAGTCCCGACGAAGGAATTGATGTCTTCTTT
CASSPDEGIDVFF
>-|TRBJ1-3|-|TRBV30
TGTGCCTGGAGTGTGGCCGACGGGAACACCATATATTTT
CAWSVADGNTIYF
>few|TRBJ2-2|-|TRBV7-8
TGTGCCAGCCGGGGGACCCAGAACACCGGGGAGCTGTTTTTT
CASRGTQNTGELFF
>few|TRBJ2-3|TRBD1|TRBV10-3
TGTGCCATCAGTGAGACCAAGGGACAGGGCAGGACAGATACGCAGTATTTT
CAISETKGQGRTDTQYF
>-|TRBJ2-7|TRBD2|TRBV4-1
TGCGCCAGCAGCCAAGAGGGACTAGCGGGGGGGCCAGCCTACGAGCAGTACTTC
CASSQEGLAGGPAYEQYF
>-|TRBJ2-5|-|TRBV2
TGTGCCAGCAGCCCACTCGGGACACTCGAAGAGACCCAGTACTTC
CASSPLGTLEETQYF
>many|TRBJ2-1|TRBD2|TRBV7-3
TGTGCCAGCAGCCCTAACCCGCTTGGTAGCGGGGGCTGGAATGAGCAGTTCTTC
CASSPNPLGSGGWNEQFF
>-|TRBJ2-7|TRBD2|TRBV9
TGTGCCAGCAGCGGCGGACTAGCGGGGGATTACGAGCAGTACTTC
CASSGGLAGDYEQYF
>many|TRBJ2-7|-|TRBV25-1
TGTGCCAGCAGTGAAGTTCGGGATGGCCTCTACGAGCAGTACTTC
CASSEVRDGLYEQYF
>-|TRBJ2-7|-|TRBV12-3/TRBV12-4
TGTGCCAGCAGTCCAGTAGGAAGAAGCTACGAGCAGTACTTC
CASSPVGRSYEQYF
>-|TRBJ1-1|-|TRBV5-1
TGCGCCAGACACAGGGACCCTGAAGCTTTCTTT
CARHRDPEAFF
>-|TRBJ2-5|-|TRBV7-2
TGTGCCAGCAGCTTGGGGAGACAGCTCTATGAGACCCAGTACTTC
CASSLGRQLYETQYF
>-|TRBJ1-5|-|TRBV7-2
TGTGCCAGCAGCCGGACGCCGCAGGGTCAGCCCCAGCATTTT
CASSRTPQGQPQHF
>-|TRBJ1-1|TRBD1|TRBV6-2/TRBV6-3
TGTGCCAGCAGTTCCTGGGACAGGGGGCTTTTCTTT
CASSSWDRGLFF
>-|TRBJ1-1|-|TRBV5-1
TGCGCCAGCAGCGCCAGGGTTTTGACTGAAGCTTTCTTT
CASSARVLTEAFF
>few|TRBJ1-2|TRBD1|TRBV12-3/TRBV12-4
TGTGCCAGCAGTTTAGCGACAGGGGTAGGAGGCTACACCTTC
CASSLATGVGGYTF
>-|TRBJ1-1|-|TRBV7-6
TGTGCCAGCAGCATCCTGGCGGGGGGCCGGGCTGAAGCTTTCTTT
CASSILAGGRAEAFF
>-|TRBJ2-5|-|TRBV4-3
TGCGCCAGCAGCCAAGCGTCGAGGGGGCTGGGGAGGAAAGAGACCCAGTACTTC
CASSQASRGLGRKETQYF
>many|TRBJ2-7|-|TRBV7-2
TGTGCCAGCAGCCCCCGTACGGGGTCTGTTGACTTC
CASSPRTGSVDF
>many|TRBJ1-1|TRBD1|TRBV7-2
TGTGCCAGCATACGGGACAGGGAGGGGACTGAAGCTTTCTTT
CASIRDREGTEAFF
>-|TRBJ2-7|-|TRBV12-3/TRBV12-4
TGTGCCAGCAGGGACGACGGCGCCTACGAGCAGTACTTC
CASRDDGAYEQYF
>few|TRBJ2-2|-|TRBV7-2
TGTGCCAGCAGCTTTATTCGGATCTCGCGCACCGGGGAGCTGTTTTTT
CASSFIRISRTGELFF
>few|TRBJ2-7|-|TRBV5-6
TGTGCCAGCAGCTCCCCCAGGAGGACTCTGAGCTCCTACGAGCAGTACTTC
CASSSPRRTLSSYEQYF
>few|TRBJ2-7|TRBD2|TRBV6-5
TGTGCCAGCAGTTACCAAGGGACTAGCGGGGCCCACGAGCAGTACTTC
CASSYQGTSGAHEQYF
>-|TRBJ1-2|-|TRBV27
TGTGCCAGCAGTTTCAGGTGGCCTAACTATGGCTACACCTTC
CASSFRWPNYGYTF
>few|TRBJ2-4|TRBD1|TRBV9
TGTGCCAGCAGCGCCTCAGGGGGCTGGGCCAAAAACATTCAGTACTTC
CASSASGGWAKNIQYF
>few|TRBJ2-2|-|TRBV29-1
TGCAGCGTTTTCGGTCGGAACACCGGGGAGCTGTTTTTT
CSVFGRNTGELFF
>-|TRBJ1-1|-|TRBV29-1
TGCAGCGTTGAATCGTTGGATTTCACTGAAGCTTTCTTT
CSVESLDFTEAFF
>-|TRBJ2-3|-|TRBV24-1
TGTGCCACCAGTGATTTGGCAGGAACAGATACGCAGTATTTT
CATSDLAGTDTQYF
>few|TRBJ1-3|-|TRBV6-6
TGTGCCAGCAGTAATCAGGGGAGAGGAAACACCATATATTTT
CASSNQGRGNTIYF
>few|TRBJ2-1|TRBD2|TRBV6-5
TGTGCCAGCAGTTACTCAGGCCTAGCGGGGTGGGAGCAGTTCTTC
CASSYSGLAGWEQFF
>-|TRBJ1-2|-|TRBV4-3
TGCGCCAGCAGCCCTTCTTCCTCCCCCGGGACGGGGTATGGCTACACCTTC
CASSPSSSPGTGYGYTF
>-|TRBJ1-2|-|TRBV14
TGTGCCAGCAGCCAATACGCTCTGTCAGGGAACTATGGCTACACCTTC
CASSQYALSGNYGYTF
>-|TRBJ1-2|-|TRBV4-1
TGCGCCAGCAGCCAAGTTTCCGGACAGCTCTATGGCTACACCTTC
CASSQVSGQLYGYTF
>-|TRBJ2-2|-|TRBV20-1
TGCAGTGCTTCCCGACCTGGACTGGTGAACACCGGGGAGCTGTTTTTT
CSASRPGLVNTGELFF
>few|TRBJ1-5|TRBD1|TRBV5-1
TGCGCCAGCAGCACGGGACAGGGAGATCAGCCCCAGCATTTT
CASSTGQGDQPQHF
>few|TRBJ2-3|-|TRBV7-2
TGTGCCAGCAGCCCTGGTTGGACGCAGTATTTT
CASSPGWTQYF
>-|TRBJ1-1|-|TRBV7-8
TGTGCCAGCTCCAAACTCCGGGCCTTTGAAGCTTTCTTT
CASSKLRAFEAFF
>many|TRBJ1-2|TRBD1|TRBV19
TGTGCCAGTAGTATAGCTGGGACAGAAGCCTATGGCTACACCTTC
CASSIAGTEAYGYTF
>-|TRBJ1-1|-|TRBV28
TGTGCCAGCAGCATTCTTGGGTCTGGAGCTTTCTTT
CASSILGSGAFF
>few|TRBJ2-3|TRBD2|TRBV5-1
TGCGCCAGCAGCTTGTCCCGGGGGGGCTCCACAGATACGCAGTATTTT
CASSLSRGGSTDTQYF
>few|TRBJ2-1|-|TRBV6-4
TGTGCCAGCAGTACCTCCGGGACGGAGAATGAGCAGTTCTTC
CASSTSGTENEQFF
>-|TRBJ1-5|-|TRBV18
TGTGCCAGCTCACCCGGAAGGGATCAGCCCCAGCATTTT
CASSPGRDQPQHF
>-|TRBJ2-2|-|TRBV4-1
TGCGCCAGCAGCCAATATTCTGGCGGGGAGCTGTTTTTT
CASSQYSGGELFF
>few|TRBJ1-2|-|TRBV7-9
TGTGCCAGCAGGCGAGAACTCCGCTATGGCTACACCTTC
CASRRELRYGYTF
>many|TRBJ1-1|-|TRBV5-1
TGCGCCAGCTCCATTCCGGGGCGAATGAACACTGAAGCTTTCTTT
CASSIPGRMNTEAFF
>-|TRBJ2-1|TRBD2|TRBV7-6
TGTGCCAGCAGCTGGACTAGCGGGGGAACAAATGAGCAGTTCTTC
CASSWTSGGTNEQFF
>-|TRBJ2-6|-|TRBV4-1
TGCGCCAGCAGCCACAGGGTAATTGGGGCCAACGTCCTGACTTTC
CASSHRVIGANVLTF
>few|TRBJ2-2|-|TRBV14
TGTGCCAGCAGCCTAGTTGGGTTCAACGGGGAGCTGTTTTTT
CASSLVGFNGELFF
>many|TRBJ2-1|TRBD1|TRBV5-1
TGCGCCAGCAGCACCGGACAGGGCGGGAATGAGCAGTTCTTC
CASSTGQGGNEQFF
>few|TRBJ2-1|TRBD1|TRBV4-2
TGTGCCAGCAGCCGGGACAGGGGCATCCACAATGAGCAGTTCTTC
CASSRDRGIHNEQFF
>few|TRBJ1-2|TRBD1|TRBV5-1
TGCGCCAGCAGCTTGGCCATCCTGGGACAGACTGGCTACACCTTC
CASSLAILGQTGYTF
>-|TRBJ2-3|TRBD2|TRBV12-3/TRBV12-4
TGTGCCACCAAGGGAGGGCTCACACATACGCAGTATTTT
CATKGGLTHTQYF
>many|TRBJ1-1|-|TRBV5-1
TGCGCCAGCAGCTGGGCCCCCGGGGACACTGAAGCTTTCTTT
CASSWAPGDTEAFF